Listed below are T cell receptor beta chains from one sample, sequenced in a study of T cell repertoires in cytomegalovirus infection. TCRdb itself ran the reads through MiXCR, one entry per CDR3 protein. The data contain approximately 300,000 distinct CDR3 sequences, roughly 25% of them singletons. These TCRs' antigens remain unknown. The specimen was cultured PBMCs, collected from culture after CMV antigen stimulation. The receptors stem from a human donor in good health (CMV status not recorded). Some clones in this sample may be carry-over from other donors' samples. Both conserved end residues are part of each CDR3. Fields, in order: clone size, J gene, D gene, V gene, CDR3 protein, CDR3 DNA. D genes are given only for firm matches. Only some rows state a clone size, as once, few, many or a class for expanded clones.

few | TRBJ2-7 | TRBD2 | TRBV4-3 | CASSQGVSGRTYEQYF | TGCGCCAGCAGCCAAGGAGTTAGCGGGAGGACCTACGAGCAGTACTTC
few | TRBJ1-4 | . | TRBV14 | CASSQELGEKLFF | TGTGCCAGCAGCCAAGAGCTTGGTGAAAAACTGTTTTTT
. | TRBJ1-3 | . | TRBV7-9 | CASSVTSGNTIYF | TGTGCCAGCAGCGTGACCTCTGGAAACACCATATATTTT
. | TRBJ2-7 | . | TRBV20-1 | CSARGLRRYEQYF | TGCAGTGCTAGGGGGCTGAGAAGGTACGAGCAGTACTTC
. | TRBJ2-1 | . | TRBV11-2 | CASSLVTRVGNEQFF | TGTGCCAGCAGCTTAGTTACCAGGGTGGGGAATGAGCAGTTCTTC
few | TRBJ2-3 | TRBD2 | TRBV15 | CATSRDAGVTDTQYF | TGTGCCACCAGCAGAGATGCGGGAGTCACAGATACGCAGTATTTT
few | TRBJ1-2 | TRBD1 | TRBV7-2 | CASSSGQGAGGYTF | TGTGCCAGCAGCTCTGGACAGGGGGCTGGAGGCTACACCTTC
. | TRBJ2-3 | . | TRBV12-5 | CASGRDTSTDTQYF | TGTGCTAGTGGCCGGGACACCAGCACAGATACGCAGTATTTT
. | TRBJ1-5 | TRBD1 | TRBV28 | CASSLWGQINQPQHF | TGTGCCAGCAGTTTATGGGGACAGATCAATCAGCCCCAGCATTTT
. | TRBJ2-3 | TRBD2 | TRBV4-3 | CASSQSPAGGGTDTQYF | TGCGCCAGCAGCCAATCTCCTGCGGGAGGCGGCACAGATACGCAGTATTTT
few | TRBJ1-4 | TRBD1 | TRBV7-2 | CASSAPRDRFNEKLFF | TGTGCCAGCAGCGCTCCCCGGGACAGATTTAATGAAAAACTGTTTTTT
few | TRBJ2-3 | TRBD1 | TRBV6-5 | CASKPATGGTDTQYF | TGTGCCAGCAAGCCAGCGACAGGGGGCACAGATACGCAGTATTTT
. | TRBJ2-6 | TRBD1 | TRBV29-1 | CSVQDRVGFGGANVLTF | TGCAGCGTACAGGACAGGGTCGGTTTCGGTGGGGCCAACGTCCTGACTTTC
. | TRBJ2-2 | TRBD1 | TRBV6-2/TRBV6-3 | CASSPTGTVNTGELFF | TGTGCCAGCAGCCCAACAGGGACAGTGAACACCGGGGAGCTGTTTTTT
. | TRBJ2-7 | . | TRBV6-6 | CASSYVVWGSLYEQYF | TGTGCCAGCAGTTACGTGGTCTGGGGCAGTCTTTACGAGCAGTACTTC
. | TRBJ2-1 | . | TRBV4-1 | CASSQTPAVARNNEQFF | TGCGCCAGCAGCCAAACTCCGGCGGTAGCCCGGAACAATGAGCAGTTCTTC
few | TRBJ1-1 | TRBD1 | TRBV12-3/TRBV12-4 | CASSLDRGRTEAFF | TGTGCCAGCAGTCTGGACAGGGGGCGGACTGAAGCTTTCTTT
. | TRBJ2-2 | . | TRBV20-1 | CSARDWQTNTGELFF | TGCAGTGCTAGAGATTGGCAGACGAACACCGGGGAGCTGTTTTTT
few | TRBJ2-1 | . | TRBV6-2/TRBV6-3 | CASSYSVPNEQFF | TGTGCCAGCAGTTACTCAGTTCCCAATGAGCAGTTCTTC
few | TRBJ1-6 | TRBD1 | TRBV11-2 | CASSSGRTGESPLHF | TGTGCCAGCAGCTCAGGGCGGACAGGGGAATCACCCCTCCACTTT
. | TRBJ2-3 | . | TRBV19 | CASSIPRSSGSTDTQYF | TGTGCCAGTAGTATCCCCAGGAGTAGCGGATCCACAGATACGCAGTATTTT
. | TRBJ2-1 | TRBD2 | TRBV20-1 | CSASIPTSGRSEQFF | TGCAGTGCTAGCATCCCCACTAGCGGGAGGAGTGAGCAGTTCTTC
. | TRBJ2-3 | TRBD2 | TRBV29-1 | CSVEDGEGLTDTQYF | TGCAGCGTTGAAGATGGGGAGGGTTTGACAGATACGCAGTATTTT
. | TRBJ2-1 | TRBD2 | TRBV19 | CASSRRGTGTSGSNEQFF | TGTGCCAGTAGTCGGAGGGGAACCGGGACTAGCGGGAGTAATGAGCAGTTCTTC
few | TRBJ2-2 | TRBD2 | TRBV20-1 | CSARREGTGELFF | TGCAGTGCTAGGCGGGAGGGCACCGGGGAGCTGTTTTTT
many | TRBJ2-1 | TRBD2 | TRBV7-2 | CASSLEGGAGTSGSQASYNEQFF | TGTGCCAGCAGCTTAGAGGGGGGGGCCGGGACTAGCGGGAGTCAGGCCTCCTACAATGAGCAGTTCTTC
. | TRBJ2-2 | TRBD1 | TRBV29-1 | CSARGDRDTGELFF | TGCAGCGCAAGGGGGGACAGGGACACCGGGGAGCTGTTTTTT
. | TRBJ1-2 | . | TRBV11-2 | CASSFRQTGRNYGYTF | TGTGCCAGCAGCTTTCGTCAAACAGGCCGAAATTATGGCTACACCTTC
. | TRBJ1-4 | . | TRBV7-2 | CASSYRHGGSEKLFF | TGTGCCAGCAGCTACCGACATGGGGGTTCTGAAAAACTGTTTTTT
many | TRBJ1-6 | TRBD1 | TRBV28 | CASSSPRDRVNSPLHF | TGTGCCAGCAGTTCTCCCCGGGACAGGGTTAATTCACCCCTCCACTTT
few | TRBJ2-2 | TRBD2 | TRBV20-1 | CSARPEGAGDTGELFF | TGCAGTGCTAGACCCGAAGGGGCGGGAGACACCGGGGAGCTGTTTTTT
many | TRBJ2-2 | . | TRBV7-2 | CASSFIDTGELFF | TGTGCCAGCAGCTTCATTGACACCGGGGAGCTGTTTTTT
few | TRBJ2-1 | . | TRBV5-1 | CASSSGMGQHNNEQFF | TGCGCCAGCAGCTCCGGCATGGGGCAACACAACAATGAGCAGTTCTTC